This T cell receptor beta chain stems from a study of OX40 agonist ivuxolimab in advanced cancers. Study context: Those enrolled were 80% to 85% male, with a mean age of around 58 years and ages from about 20 to 90. Eligibility admitted prior anti-PD-1, anti-PD-L1 or anti-CTLA-4 therapy; about 40% had some.

In this sample, this clone turned up once. Its specificity is unknown. The CDR3 length is 13 residues. CDR1 is SGHDT and CDR2 is YYEEEE in the germline V gene. The V gene lost 4 bases and the J gene lost 3 bases, with 11 bases spanning the gap. Measured with immunoSEQ multiplex PCR; TCRdb has only the in-frame clones, and not every one. The sample holds 80,000 to 100,000 clones, around 90% seen once. Study conclusions and caveats: Some patients without response likewise showed low normalized clonal expansion. Within 6 weeks, CD4+ and CD8+ blood T cells expanded clonally at 0.1 to 3.0 mg/kg.

The starting material was CD4+ or CD8+ T cells sorted from blood, obtained in a trial of the OX40 agonist ivuxolimab. The chain joins TRBV5-6 to TRBJ2-7; a possible D gene is TRBD1 (5 bases). This receptor was taken from an adult with an advanced solid tumor such as melanoma, head and neck, liver or kidney cancer. CDR3 amino acids: CASSAVQGYEQYF. The CDR3 region has the DNA TGTGCCAGCAGCGCGGTTCAGGGCTACGAGCAGTACTTC. The whole variable domain, remainder taken from reference TRBV5-6 and TRBJ2-7, is DAGVTQSPTHLIKTRGQQVTLRCSPKSGHDTVSWYQQALGQGPQFIFQYYEEEERQRGNFPDRFSGHQFPNYSSELNVNALLLGDSALYLCASSAVQGYEQYFGPGTRLTVT.